This T cell receptor beta chain was captured by sequencing in a study of T cell responses to AZD1222 COVID-19 vaccine. Sequenced by immunoSEQ multiplex PCR; TCRdb stores in-frame clones only, minus some. The data contain 85,000 to 90,000 clones, approximately 86% of them singletons. This clone was detected once. The CDR3 covers 18 residues. The rearrangement joins TRBV21-1 to TRBJ1-1; the D segment call TRBD1 is taken from the table without a DNA check. TRBV21-1 is a known pseudogene. Source: peripheral blood, taken on day 0 of AZD1222 vaccination. The receptor was derived from an adult in good health. The CDR3 loop reads CASSKEGRGCSVNTEAFF. DNA of the CDR3: TGTGCCAGCAGCAAAGAGGGCAGGGGGTGCAGTGTGAACACTGAAGCTTTCTTT.